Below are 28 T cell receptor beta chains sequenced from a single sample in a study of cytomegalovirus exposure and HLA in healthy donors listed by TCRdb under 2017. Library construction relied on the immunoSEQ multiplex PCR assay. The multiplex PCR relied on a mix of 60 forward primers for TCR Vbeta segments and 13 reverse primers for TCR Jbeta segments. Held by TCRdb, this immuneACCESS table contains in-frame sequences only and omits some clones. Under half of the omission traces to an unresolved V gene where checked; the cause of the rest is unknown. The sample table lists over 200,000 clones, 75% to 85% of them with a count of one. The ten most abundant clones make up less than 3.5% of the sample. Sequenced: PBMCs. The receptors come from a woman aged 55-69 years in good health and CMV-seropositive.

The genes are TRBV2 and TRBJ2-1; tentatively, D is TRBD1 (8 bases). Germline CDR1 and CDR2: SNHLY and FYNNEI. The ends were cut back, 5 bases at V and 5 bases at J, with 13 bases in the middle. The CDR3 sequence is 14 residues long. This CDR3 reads CASSQQGGDNEQFF. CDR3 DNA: TGTGCCAGCAGTCAACAGGGGGGGGACAATGAGCAGTTCTTC.

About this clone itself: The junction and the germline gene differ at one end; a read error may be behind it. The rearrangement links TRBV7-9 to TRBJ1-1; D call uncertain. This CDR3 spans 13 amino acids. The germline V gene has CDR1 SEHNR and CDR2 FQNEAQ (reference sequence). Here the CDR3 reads CASSMTVGTEAFF. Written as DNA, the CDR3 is TGTGCCAGCAGCATGACGGTGGGCACTGAAGCCTTCTTT.

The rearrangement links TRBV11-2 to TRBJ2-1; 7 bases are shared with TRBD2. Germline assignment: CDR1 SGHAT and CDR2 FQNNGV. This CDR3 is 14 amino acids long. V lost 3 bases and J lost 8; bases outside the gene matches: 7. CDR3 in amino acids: CASSFTGGADEQFF. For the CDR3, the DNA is TGTGCCAGCAGCTTTACGGGAGGTGCGGATGAGCAGTTCTTC.

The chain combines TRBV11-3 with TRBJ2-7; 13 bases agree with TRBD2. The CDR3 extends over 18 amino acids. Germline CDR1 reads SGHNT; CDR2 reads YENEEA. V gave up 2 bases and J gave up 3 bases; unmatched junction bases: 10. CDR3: CASSLKGTSGIPLYEQYF. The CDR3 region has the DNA TGTGCCAGCAGCTTAAAAGGGACTAGCGGGATTCCCCTCTACGAGCAGTACTTC.

For the CDR3, the DNA is TGTGCCAGCACTAAGACAGGGGGCGGCAGTGGCTACACCTTC. Amino acids: CASTKTGGGSGYTF. The rearrangement joins TRBV6-5 to TRBJ1-2, with 10 bases identical to TRBD1. From germline, CDR1 is MNHEY and CDR2 SVGAGI. The CDR3 has 14 amino acids. Unmatched junction bases numbered 9, after V lost 7 bases and J lost 7 bases.

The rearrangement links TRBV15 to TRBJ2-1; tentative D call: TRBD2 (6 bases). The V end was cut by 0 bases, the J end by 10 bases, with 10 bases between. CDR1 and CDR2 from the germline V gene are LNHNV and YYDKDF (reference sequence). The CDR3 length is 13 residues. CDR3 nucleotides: TGTGCCACCAGCAGAGATAACCGGGGGGAGCAGTTCTTC. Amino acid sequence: CATSRDNRGEQFF.

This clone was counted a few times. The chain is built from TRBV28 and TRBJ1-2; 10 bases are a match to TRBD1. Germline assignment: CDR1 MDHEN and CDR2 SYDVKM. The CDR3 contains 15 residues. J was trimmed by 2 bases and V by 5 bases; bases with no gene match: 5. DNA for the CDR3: TGTGCCAGCAGTGACGGGACAGGGGCCAACTATGGCTACACCTTC. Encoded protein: CASSDGTGANYGYTF.

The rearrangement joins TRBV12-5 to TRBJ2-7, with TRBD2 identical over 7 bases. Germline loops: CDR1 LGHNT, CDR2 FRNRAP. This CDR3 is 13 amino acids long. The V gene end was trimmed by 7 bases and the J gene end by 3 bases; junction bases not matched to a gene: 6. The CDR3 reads CASVLGGSYEQYF. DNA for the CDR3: TGTGCTAGTGTCTTAGGCGGGAGCTACGAGCAGTACTTC.

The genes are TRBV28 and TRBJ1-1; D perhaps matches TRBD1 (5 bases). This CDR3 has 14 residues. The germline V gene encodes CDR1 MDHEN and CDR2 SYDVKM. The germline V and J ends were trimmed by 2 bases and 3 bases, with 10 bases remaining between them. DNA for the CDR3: TGTGCCAGCAGTTTACAGGGAAGCTACACTGAAGCTTTCTTT. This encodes CASSLQGSYTEAFF.

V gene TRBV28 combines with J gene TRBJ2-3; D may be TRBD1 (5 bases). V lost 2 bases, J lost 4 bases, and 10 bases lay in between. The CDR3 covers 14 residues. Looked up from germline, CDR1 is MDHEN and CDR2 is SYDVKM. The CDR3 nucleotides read TGTGCCAGCAGTTTAGGGGCGCTCGCAGATACGCAGTATTTT. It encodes CASSLGALADTQYF.

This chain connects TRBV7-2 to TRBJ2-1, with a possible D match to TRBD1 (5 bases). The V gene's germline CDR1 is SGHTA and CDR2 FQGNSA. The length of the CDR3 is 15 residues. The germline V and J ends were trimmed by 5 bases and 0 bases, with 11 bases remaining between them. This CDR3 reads CASSGAASSYNEQFF. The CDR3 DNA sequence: TGTGCCAGCAGCGGGGCGGCTAGCTCCTACAATGAGCAGTTCTTC. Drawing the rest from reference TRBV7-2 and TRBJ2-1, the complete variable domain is GAGVSQSPSNKVTEKGKDVELRCDPISGHTALYWYRQSLGQGLEFLIYFQGNSAPDKSGLPSDRFSAERTGGSVSTLTIQRTQQEDSAVYLCASSGAASSYNEQFFGPGTRLTVL.

In nucleotides, the CDR3 is TGTGCCAGCAGCTTCGGACTAGCGGGGGACTACGAGCAGTACTTC. This gives the protein CASSFGLAGDYEQYF. V is TRBV7-8 and J is TRBJ2-7, with TRBD2 identical over 13 bases. This CDR3 is 15 amino acids long. Losses at the gene ends were 3 bases for V and 3 bases for J; bases not matched to a gene: 2. Germline CDR1 SGHVS, CDR2 FQNEAQ.

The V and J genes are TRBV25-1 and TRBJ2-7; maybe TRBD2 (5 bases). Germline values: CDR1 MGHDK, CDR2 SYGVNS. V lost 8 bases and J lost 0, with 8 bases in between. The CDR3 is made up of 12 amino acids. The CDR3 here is CASRGYSYEQYF. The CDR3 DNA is TGTGCCAGCCGGGGATACTCCTACGAGCAGTACTTC.

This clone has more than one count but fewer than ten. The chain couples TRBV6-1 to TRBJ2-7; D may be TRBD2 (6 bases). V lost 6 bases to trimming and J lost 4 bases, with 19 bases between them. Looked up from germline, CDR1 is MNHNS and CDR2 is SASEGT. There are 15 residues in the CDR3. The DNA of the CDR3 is TGTGCCAGCAGGGGGGGTGGGGGATTGGGGTACGAGCAGTACTTC. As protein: CASRGGGGLGYEQYF.

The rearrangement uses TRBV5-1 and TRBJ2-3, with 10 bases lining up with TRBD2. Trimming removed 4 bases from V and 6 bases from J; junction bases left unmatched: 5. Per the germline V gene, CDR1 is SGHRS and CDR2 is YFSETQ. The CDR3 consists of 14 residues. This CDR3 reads CASSPGTSEDTQYF. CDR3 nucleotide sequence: TGCGCCAGCAGCCCCGGGACTAGCGAGGATACGCAGTATTTT.

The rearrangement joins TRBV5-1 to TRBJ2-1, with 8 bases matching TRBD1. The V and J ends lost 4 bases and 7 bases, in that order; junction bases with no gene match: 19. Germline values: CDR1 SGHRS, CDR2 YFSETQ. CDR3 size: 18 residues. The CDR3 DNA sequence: TGCGCCAGCAGCCCTGGGACAGGATTTAGGTTCAGGAGGAATGAGCAGTTCTTC. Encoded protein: CASSPGTGFRFRRNEQFF.

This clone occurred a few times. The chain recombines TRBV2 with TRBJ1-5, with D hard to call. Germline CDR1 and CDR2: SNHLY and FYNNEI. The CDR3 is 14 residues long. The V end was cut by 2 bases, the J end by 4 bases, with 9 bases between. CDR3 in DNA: TGTGCCAGCAGTGAAAGAACGGGTAATCAGCCCCAGCATTTT. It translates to CASSERTGNQPQHF. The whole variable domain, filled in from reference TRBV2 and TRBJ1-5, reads EPEVTQTPSHQVTQMGQEVILRCVPISNHLYFYWYRQILGQKVEFLVSFYNNEISEKSEIFDDQFSVERPDGSNFTLKIRSTKLEDSAMYFCASSERTGNQPQHFGDGTRLSIL.

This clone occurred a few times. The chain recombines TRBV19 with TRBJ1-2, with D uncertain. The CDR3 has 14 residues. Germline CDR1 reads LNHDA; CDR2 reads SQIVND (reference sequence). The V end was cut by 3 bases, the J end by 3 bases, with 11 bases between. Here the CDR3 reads CASSMYGADYGYTF. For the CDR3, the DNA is TGTGCCAGTAGTATGTACGGTGCGGACTATGGCTACACCTTC.

The CDR3 protein is CASSETQGANNQPQHF. The CDR3 nucleotides read TGTGCCAGCAGTGAAACACAGGGGGCGAACAATCAGCCCCAGCATTTT. The chain uses TRBV27 and TRBJ1-5, with 9 bases aligning to TRBD1. Trimming removed 5 bases from V and 3 bases from J; junction bases left unmatched: 8. Germline-derived CDR1 and CDR2 are MNHEY and SMNVEV (reference sequence). The CDR3 runs 16 residues.

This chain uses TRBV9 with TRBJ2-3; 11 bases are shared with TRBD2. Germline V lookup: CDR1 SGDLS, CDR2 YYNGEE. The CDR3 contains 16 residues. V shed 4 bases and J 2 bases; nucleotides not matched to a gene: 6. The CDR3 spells CASSTPSGGITDTQYF. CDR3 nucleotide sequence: TGTGCCAGCAGCACCCCTAGCGGGGGGATCACAGATACGCAGTATTTT.

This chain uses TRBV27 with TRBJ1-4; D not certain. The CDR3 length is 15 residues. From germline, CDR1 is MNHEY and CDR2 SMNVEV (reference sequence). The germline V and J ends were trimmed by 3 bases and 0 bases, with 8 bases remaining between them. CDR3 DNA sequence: TGTGCCAGCAGTTTTCGGGAACCAACTAATGAAAAACTGTTTTTT. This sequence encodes CASSFREPTNEKLFF.

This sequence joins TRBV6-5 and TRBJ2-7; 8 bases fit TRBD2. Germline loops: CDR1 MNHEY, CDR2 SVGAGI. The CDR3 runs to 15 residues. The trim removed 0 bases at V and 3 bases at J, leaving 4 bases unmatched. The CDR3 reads CASSYSSGGVYEQYF. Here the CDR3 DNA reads TGTGCCAGCAGTTACTCGAGCGGGGGAGTCTACGAGCAGTACTTC.

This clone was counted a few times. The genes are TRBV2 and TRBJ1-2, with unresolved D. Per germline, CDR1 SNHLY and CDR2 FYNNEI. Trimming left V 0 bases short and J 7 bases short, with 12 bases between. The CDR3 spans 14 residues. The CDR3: CASSEAPGVGGYTF. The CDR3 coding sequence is TGTGCCAGCAGTGAAGCCCCGGGAGTCGGTGGCTACACCTTC.

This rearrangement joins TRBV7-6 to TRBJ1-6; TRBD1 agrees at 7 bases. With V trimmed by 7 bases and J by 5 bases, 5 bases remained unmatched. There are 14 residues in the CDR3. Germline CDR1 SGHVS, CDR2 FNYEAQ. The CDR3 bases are TGTGCCAGCACCGGACAGGCCAATAATTCACCCCTCCACTTT. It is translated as CASTGQANNSPLHF.

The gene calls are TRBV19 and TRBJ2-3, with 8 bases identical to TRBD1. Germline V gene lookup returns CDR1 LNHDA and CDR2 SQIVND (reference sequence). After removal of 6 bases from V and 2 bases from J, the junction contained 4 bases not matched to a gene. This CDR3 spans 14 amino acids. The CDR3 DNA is TGTGCCAGTAGCTCGACAGGGGCCACAGATACGCAGTATTTT. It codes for CASSSTGATDTQYF. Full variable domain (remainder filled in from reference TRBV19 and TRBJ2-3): DGGITQSPKYLFRKEGQNVTLSCEQNLNHDAMYWYRQDPGQGLRLIYYSQIVNDFQKGDIAEGYSVSREKKESFPLTVTSAQKNPTAFYLCASSSTGATDTQYFGPGTRLTVL.

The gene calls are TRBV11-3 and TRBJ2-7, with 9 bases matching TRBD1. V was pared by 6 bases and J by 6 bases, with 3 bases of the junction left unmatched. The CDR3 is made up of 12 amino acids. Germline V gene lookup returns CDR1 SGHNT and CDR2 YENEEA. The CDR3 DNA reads TGTGCCAGCAGATCGACAGGGGGCGAGCAGTACTTC. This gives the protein CASRSTGGEQYF.

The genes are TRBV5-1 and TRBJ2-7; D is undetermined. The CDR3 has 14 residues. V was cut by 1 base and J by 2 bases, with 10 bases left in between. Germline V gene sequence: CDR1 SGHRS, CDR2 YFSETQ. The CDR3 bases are TGCGCCAGCAGCTTGACACATCAGACCTACGAGCAGTACTTC. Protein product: CASSLTHQTYEQYF.

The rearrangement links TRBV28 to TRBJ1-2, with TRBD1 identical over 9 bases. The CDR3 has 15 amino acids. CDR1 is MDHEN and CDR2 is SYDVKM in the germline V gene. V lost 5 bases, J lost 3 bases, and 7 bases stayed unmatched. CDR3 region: CASSRPGQGYYGYTF. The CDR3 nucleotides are TGTGCCAGCAGTCGCCCGGGACAGGGATACTATGGCTACACCTTC.